This TCR beta chain emerged from a study of CD8 T cells in ankylosing spondylitis. TCRdb analysed the 5' RACE reads with MiXCR anew, one entry per CDR3 protein. Altogether some 95,000 distinct CDR3 sequences are present, around 10% being singletons, with the ten largest covering 4.5% to 5.5%. CDR1 LGHDT and CDR2 YNNKEL come from the germline V gene (reference sequence). The CDR3 consists of 15 residues. V lost 4 bases, J lost 11 bases, and 8 bases stayed unmatched. This clonotype was recorded many times. The chain uses TRBV3-1 and TRBJ2-5; 15 bases are shared with TRBD2. The origin of this receptor is a male donor with ankylosing spondylitis or in good health (not recorded which). The sequenced sample consisted of blood, either unsorted or a sorted T cell fraction (not recorded which). The CDR3 spells CASSLRTSGGAWQYF. In DNA, the CDR3 is TGTGCCAGCAGCCTCCGGACTAGCGGGGGGGCATGGCAGTACTTC.